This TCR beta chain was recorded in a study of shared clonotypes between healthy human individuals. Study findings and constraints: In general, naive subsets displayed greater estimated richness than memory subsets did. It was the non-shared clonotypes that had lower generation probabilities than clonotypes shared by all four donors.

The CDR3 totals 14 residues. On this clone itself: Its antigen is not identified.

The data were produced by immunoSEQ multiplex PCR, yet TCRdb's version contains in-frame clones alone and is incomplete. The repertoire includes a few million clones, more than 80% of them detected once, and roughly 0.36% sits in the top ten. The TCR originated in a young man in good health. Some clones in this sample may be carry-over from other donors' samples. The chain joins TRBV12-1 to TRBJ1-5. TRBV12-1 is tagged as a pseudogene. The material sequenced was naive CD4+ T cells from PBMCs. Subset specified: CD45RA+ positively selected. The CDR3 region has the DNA TGTGCCAGCAGCTTTGGTACACCCCAAGGGACCCAGCATTTT. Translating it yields CASSFGTPQGTQHF.